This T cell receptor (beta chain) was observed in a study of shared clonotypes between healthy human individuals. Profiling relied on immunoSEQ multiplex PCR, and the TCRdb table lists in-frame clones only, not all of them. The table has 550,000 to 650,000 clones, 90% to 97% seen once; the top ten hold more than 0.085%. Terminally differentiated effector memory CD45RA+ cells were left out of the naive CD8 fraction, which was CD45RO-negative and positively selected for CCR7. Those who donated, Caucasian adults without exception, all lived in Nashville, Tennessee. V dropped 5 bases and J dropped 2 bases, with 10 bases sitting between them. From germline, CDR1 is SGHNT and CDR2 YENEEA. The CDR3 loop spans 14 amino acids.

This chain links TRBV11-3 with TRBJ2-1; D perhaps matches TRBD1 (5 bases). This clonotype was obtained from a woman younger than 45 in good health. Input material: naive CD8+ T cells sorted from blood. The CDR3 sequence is CASSQDMTYNEQFF. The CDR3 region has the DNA TGTGCCAGCAGCCAGGACATGACCTACAATGAGCAGTTCTTC.